Here is one TCR beta chain with its context. The data were taken from a study of blood T cell repertoires in COVID-19. The J segment lost 4 bases and the V segment lost 3 bases, leaving 1 base of the junction unmatched. CDR1 is SGDLS, CDR2 YYNGEE, per germline. The CDR3 is 14 residues long. Sequencing was performed with immunoSEQ multiplex PCR; in TCRdb, only in-frame clones are kept and a portion is missing. The repertoire holds approximately 91,000 clones, with around 75% as singletons. This sequence originates from a man in his 70s with acute or convalescent COVID-19. Specimen: peripheral blood. This chain connects TRBV9 to TRBJ2-1; TRBD2 aligns across 10 bases. The CDR3 region is CASSEREGYNEQFF. The CDR3 DNA is TGTGCCAGCAGCGAGCGGGAGGGATACAATGAGCAGTTCTTC.